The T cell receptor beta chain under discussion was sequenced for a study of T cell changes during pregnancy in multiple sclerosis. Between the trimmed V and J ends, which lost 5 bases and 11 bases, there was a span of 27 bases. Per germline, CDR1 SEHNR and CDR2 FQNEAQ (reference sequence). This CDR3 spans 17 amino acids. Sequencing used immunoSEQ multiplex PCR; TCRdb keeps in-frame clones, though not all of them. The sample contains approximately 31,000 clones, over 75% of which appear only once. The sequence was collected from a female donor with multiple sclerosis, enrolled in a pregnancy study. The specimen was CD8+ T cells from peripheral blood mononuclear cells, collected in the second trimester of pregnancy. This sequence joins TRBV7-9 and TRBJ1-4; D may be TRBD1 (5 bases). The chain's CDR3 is CASSPRESSLGGDKLFF. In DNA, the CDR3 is TGTGCCAGCAGCCCCCGAGAAAGTTCACTCGGGGGTGATAAACTGTTTTTT.